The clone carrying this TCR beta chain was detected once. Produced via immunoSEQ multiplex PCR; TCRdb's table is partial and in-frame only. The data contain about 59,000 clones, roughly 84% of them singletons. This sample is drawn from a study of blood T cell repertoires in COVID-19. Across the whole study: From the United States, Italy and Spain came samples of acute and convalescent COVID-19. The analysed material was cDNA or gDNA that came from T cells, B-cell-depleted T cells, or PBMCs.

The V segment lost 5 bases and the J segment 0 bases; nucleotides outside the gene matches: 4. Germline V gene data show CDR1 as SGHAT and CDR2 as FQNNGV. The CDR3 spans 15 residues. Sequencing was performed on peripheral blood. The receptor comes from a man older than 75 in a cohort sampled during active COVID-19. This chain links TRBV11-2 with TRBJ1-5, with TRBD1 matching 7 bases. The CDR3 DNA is TGTGCCAGCAGCCGACAGGGTAATAGCAATCAGCCCCAGCATTTT. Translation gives CASSRQGNSNQPQHF.